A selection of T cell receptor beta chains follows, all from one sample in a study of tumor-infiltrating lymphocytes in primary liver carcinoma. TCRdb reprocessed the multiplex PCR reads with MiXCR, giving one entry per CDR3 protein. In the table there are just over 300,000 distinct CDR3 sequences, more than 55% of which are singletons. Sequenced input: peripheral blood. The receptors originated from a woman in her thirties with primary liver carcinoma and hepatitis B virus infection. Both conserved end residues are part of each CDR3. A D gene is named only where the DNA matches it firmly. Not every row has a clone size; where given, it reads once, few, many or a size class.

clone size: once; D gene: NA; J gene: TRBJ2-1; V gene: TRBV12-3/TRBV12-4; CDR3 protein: CASSLYSGGGTLYNEQFF; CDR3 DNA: TGTGCCAGCAGTTTATATTCGGGGGGCGGGACTCTCTACAATGAGCAGTTCTTC
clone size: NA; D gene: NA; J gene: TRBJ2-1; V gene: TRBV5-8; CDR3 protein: CASSWGEFGNEQFF; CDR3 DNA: TGTGCCAGCAGCTGGGGGGAGTTCGGCAATGAGCAGTTCTTC
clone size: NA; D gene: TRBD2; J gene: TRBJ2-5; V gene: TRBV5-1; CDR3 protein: CASLAGEVSSETQYF; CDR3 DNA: TGCGCCAGCCTAGCGGGAGAGGTCAGCTCGGAGACCCAGTACTTC
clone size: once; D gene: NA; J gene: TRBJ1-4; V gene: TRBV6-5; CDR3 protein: CASSRSINSEKLLF; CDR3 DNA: TGTGCCAGCAGCAGAAGTATAAACTCTGAAAAACTGTTGTTT
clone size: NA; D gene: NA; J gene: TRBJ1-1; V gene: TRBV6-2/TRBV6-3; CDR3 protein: CASRGGRAFTEAIF; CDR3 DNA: TGTGCCAGCCGGGGGGGTAGGGCGTTCACTGAAGCTATCTTT
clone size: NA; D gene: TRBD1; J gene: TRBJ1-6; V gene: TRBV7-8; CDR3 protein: CASSLANRGLNSALHF; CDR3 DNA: TGTGCCAGCAGCTTAGCCAACAGGGGACTTAATTCAGCCCTCCACTTT
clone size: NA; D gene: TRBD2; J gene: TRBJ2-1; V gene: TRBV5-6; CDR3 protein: CASSYGTSGSDEQFF; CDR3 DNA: TGTGCCAGCAGCTACGGGACTAGCGGGAGCGATGAGCAGTTCTTC
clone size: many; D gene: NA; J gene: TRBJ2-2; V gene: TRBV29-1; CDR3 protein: CGLARNTGELFF; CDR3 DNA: TGCGGGCTAGCTAGGAACACCGGGGAGCTGTTTTTT
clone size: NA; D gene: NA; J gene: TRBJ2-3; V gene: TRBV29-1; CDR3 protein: CSVSDQRDTQYF; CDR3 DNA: TGCAGCGTGAGCGACCAGCGGGATACGCAGTATTTT
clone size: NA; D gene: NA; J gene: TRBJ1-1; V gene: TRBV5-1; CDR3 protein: CASNLAEGIEAFF; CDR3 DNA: TGCGCCAGCAACTTGGCGGAGGGGATTGAAGCTTTCTTT
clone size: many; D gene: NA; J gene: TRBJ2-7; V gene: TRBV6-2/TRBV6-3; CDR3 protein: CASSYLREQYF; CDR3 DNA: TGTGCCAGCAGTTACTTACGCGAGCAGTACTTC
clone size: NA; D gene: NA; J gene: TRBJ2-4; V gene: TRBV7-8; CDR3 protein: CASSSKGVHAKNIQYF; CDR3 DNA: TGTGCCAGCAGCTCCAAAGGTGTACATGCCAAAAACATTCAGTACTTC
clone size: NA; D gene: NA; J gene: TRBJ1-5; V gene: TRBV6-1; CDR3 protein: CASSKKVTGTPGIIGHQPQHF; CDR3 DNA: TGTGCCAGCAGCAAGAAGGTGACAGGTACTCCGGGCATTATTGGCCATCAGCCCCAGCATTTT
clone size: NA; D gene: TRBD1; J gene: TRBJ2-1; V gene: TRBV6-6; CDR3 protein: CASRHSRTGYNEQFF; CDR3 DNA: TGCGCCAGCAGACACTCTCGGACAGGCTACAATGAGCAGTTCTTC
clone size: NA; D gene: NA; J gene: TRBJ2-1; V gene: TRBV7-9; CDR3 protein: CASPSNERFF; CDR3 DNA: TGTGCCAGCCCATCGAATGAGCGGTTCTTC
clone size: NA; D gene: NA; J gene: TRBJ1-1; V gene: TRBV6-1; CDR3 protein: CASSESGNTEAFF; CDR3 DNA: TGTGCCAGCAGTGAATCAGGGAACACTGAAGCTTTCTTT